Sequencing of this T cell receptor beta chain was carried out in a study of cytomegalovirus exposure and HLA in healthy donors. General study results and limits: Later analysis demonstrated an association between a missense DCLRE1C variant and TCR beta V- and J-gene trimming. Versus the 666-donor mean, an Asian-associated ancestry cluster reportedly showed fewer N-insertions in a later analysis. When presence/absence was analysed, sequencing depth was taken to be roughly uniform across donors. The study found most TCR sequences rare, yet found some public TCRs in many donors.

This CDR3 has 13 amino acids. The V and J ends lost 5 bases and 7 bases, in that order; junction bases with no gene match: 2. CDR1 SGHAT and CDR2 FQNNGV come from the germline V gene. Regarding this clone: Its target is not known.

Vbeta (60) and Jbeta (13) primers were used in the PCR. The data were produced by immunoSEQ multiplex PCR, yet TCRdb's version contains in-frame clones alone and is incomplete. The sample includes 84,000 or so clones, less than 85% of them seen just once. The chain combines TRBV11-2 with TRBJ1-6; 7 bases agree with TRBD1. The clonotype originates from a human donor in good health. Sample: PBMCs. The CDR3 here is CASSPRGNSPLHF. Written as DNA, the CDR3 is TGTGCCAGCAGCCCCAGGGGGAATTCACCCCTCCACTTT.